This T cell receptor beta chain was sequenced for a study of regulatory T cells in long-lasting Graves disease. Study results and limitations: Persistent-disease Graves' patients showed less TCR diversity than new cases. Persistent disease was characterized by preferential usage of TRBV28, TRBJ1-2 and TRBJ2-5.

This clonotype was seen ten or more times. The antigen is not known. Combining iRepertoire HTBI primers with Arm-PCR of CDR3 regions, the authors built TCR beta libraries. Each CDR3 protein gets one entry after TCRdb re-called the multiplex PCR reads with MiXCR. The sample consists of 650,000 to 700,000 distinct CDR3 sequences, 30% of them appearing once. Time point described: persistent/refractory GD, antithyroid drugs over 5 years with positive TRAb. RNA isolated from PBMCs was used to make the TCR library. The V end lost 0 bases, the J end lost 10 bases, and 12 bases lay between the germline ends. CDR1 LNHNV and CDR2 YYDKDF come from the germline V gene (reference sequence). The CDR3 has 13 residues.

The origin of this receptor is a female donor with Graves disease. The material sequenced was peripheral blood mononuclear cells (PBMCs), taken when the disease was refractory, from a patient treated with antithyroid drugs. The chain links TRBV15 to TRBJ1-1; no definite D call. CDR3 in amino acids: CATSRDRRESAFF. CDR3 sequence (DNA): TGTGCCACCAGCAGAGATCGGAGGGAGTCAGCTTTCTTT.